The present TCR beta chain was sequenced within a study of Graves' ophthalmopathy and Graves' hyperthyroidism. Amplified TCR beta CDR3 regions were obtained using RNA transcripts as template. The first round was an RT-PCR with HTBI primers, and the second round was a multiplex PCR. TCRdb reprocessed the multiplex PCR reads with MiXCR, giving one entry per CDR3 protein. The data contain roughly 400,000 distinct CDR3 sequences, less than 20% of them singletons. CDR3 length: 14 amino acids. Trimming took 7 bases from V and 0 from J, leaving 7 bases between them. Germline loops: CDR1 MNHNS, CDR2 SASEGT. This clonotype was seen repeatedly, ten times or more.

This chain connects TRBV6-1 to TRBJ1-6, with D uncertain. This TCR was recovered from a woman between 18 and 30 years old with stable Graves' hyperthyroidism. The sample taken for sequencing was peripheral blood. The CDR3 bases are TGTGCCAGCACCCCGGGCTCCTATAATTCACCCCTCCACTTT. It encodes CASTPGSYNSPLHF.